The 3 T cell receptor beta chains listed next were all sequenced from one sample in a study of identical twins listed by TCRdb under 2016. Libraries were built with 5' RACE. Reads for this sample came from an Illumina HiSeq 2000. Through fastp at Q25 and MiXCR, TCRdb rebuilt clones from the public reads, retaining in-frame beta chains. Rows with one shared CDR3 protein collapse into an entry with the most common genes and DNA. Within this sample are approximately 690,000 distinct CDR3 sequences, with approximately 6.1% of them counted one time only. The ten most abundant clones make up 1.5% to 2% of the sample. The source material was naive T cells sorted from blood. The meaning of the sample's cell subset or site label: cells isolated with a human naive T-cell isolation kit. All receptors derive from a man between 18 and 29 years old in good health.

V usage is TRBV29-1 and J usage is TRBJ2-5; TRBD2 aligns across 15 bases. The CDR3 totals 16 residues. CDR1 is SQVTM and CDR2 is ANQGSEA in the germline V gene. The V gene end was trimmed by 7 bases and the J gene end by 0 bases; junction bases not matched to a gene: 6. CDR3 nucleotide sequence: TGCAGCGCCTGGACTAGCGGGAGGGATGACCAAGAGACCCAGTACTTC. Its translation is CSAWTSGRDDQETQYF.

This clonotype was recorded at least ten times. The CDR3 nucleotides are TGTGCCAGCAGTCCGAGGGGGAGCTCCTACAATGAGCAGTTCTTC. This translates into CASSPRGSSYNEQFF. V is TRBV6-4 and J is TRBJ2-1; the D gene is possibly TRBD1 (6 bases). In germline, CDR1 is MRHNA, CDR2 SNTAGT. V gave up 5 bases and J gave up 0 bases, with 11 bases separating them. The CDR3 consists of 15 residues.

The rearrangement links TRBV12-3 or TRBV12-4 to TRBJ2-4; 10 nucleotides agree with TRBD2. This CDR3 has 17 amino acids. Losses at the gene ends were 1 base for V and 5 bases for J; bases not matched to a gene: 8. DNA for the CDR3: TGTGCCAGCAGTTTAGTCAGCGGGAGGGCCTCCCAAAACATTCAGTACTTC. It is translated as CASSLVSGRASQNIQYF.